This T cell receptor (beta chain) was profiled in a study of blood T cell repertoires in COVID-19. Study-level background: Donors in the United States, Italy and Spain gave samples during acute or convalescent COVID-19.

J was trimmed by 4 bases and V by 5 bases; bases with no gene match: 10. The CDR3 extends over 16 amino acids. The germline V gene encodes CDR1 KGHDR and CDR2 SFDVKD. This clone was detected once. Per the study methods: The authors estimated nucleated cell counts from reference gene primer amplification. Method: immunoSEQ multiplex PCR; TCRdb's copy keeps in-frame clones and lacks some. V and J calls and clone size are given by that table; D and trimming were obtained from the DNA. The table lists roughly 320,000 clones, 85% to 90% of them singletons, with approximately 4.1% in the top ten. The chain links TRBV24-1 to TRBJ2-5, with 9 bases aligning to TRBD2. The origin of this receptor is a young man who had recovered from COVID-19. Sequencing was done on a sample of PBMCs or T cells enriched from blood (not recorded which). CDR3 region: CATSVVAGDRGETQYF. In DNA, the CDR3 is TGTGCCACCAGTGTGGTAGCGGGAGATCGTGGAGAGACCCAGTACTTC.